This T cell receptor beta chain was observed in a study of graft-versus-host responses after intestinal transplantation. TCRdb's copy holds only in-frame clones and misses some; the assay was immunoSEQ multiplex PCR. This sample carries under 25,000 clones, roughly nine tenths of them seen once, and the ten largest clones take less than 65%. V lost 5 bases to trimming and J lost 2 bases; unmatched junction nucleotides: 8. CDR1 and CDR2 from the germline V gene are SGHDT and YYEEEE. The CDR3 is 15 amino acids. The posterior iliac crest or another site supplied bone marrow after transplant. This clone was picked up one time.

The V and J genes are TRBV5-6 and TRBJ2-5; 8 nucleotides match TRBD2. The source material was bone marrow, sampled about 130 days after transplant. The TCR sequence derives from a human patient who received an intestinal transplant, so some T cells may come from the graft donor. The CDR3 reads CASSLSGSRQETQYF. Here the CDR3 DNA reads TGTGCCAGCAGTTTGAGCGGGAGTAGGCAAGAGACCCAGTACTTC.